The 9 T cell receptor beta chains in this list originate from one sample, sequenced in a study of shared clonotypes between healthy human individuals (dated by TCRdb to the early 2020s). The library was made by the immunoSEQ multiplex PCR assay. The immuneACCESS repertoire file appears here via TCRdb, limited to in-frame rearrangements. These files lack a portion of the clones; in checked studies, under half of the deficit traces to unresolved V genes, and the cause of the others is not known. This sample lists approximately 2.1 million clones; approximately 95% were detected once. The leading ten clones occupy roughly 0.36% of the sample. The specimen sequenced was naive CD4+ T cells from PBMCs. The cell subset or site label of this sample denotes: CD45RA+ positively selected. The receptors were sampled from a man between 18 and 35 years old in good health. Some clones in this sample may be carry-over from other donors' samples.

This clone was detected only once. The chain couples TRBV5-6 to TRBJ2-5; TRBD2 matches at 10 bases. CDR1 is SGHDT and CDR2 is YYEEEE in the germline V gene. This CDR3 has 13 residues. Trimming at V came to 5 bases and at J to 2 bases, leaving 0 bases not matched to a gene. CDR3 sequence: CASSSGRQETQYF. The CDR3 nucleotides are TGTGCCAGCAGTAGCGGGAGGCAAGAGACCCAGTACTTC.

V usage is TRBV27 and J usage is TRBJ1-4, with D possibly matching TRBD1 (6 bases). This CDR3 is 16 amino acids long. V was clipped by 6 bases and J by 4 bases, with 18 bases between them. The germline CDR1 and CDR2 sequences are MNHEY and SMNVEV (reference sequence). The CDR3: CASSRRYRADNEKLFF. CDR3 nucleotides: TGTGCCAGCAGCCGAAGGTACAGGGCCGATAATGAAAAACTGTTTTTT.

CDR3 sequence: CAISLPGLAGKDTQYF. In nucleotides, the CDR3 is TGTGCCATCAGTCTCCCTGGGCTAGCGGGGAAAGATACGCAGTATTTT. The gene calls are TRBV10-3 and TRBJ2-3; 9 nucleotides agree with TRBD2. The CDR3 consists of 16 residues. V shed 5 bases and J 5 bases; nucleotides not matched to a gene: 11. Germline loops: CDR1 ENHRY, CDR2 SYGVKD.

The chain links TRBV28 to TRBJ2-1, with 10 positions matching TRBD2. V lost 6 bases, J lost 8 bases, and 10 bases stayed unmatched. Looked up from germline, CDR1 is MDHEN and CDR2 is SYDVKM. The CDR3 contains 15 residues. Written as DNA, the CDR3 is TGTGCCAGCAGCCTCGGGGCTAGCGGGAGCCATGAGCAGTTCTTC. Its translation: CASSLGASGSHEQFF.

The chain is built from TRBV27 and TRBJ1-2; maybe TRBD1 (6 bases). CDR1 is MNHEY, CDR2 SMNVEV, per germline (reference sequence). This CDR3 spans 15 amino acids. V lost 2 bases and J 4 bases, leaving 14 bases between the germline ends. CDR3: CASSLLGGSSYGYTF. In nucleotides, the CDR3 is TGTGCCAGCAGTTTACTAGGGGGGTCCTCCTATGGCTACACCTTC.

The rearrangement joins TRBV7-3 to TRBJ2-3, with 8 bases lining up with TRBD2. There are 16 residues in the CDR3. The V segment lost 1 base and the J segment 0 bases; nucleotides outside the gene matches: 3. Looked up from germline, CDR1 is SGHTA and CDR2 is FQGTGA. CDR3 bases: TGTGCCAGCAGCTTAAGGGCTAGCGGGAGCACAGATACGCAGTATTTT. Its translation is CASSLRASGSTDTQYF.

The CDR3 DNA reads as TGCGCCAGCAGCCAAGAGGGCGTTAACAGGGGCAATCAGCCCCAGCATTTT. This encodes CASSQEGVNRGNQPQHF. V usage is TRBV4-1 and J usage is TRBJ1-5; possible D gene TRBD1, 6 bases. Trimming took 0 bases from V and 2 from J, leaving 14 bases between them. This CDR3 region has 17 residues. Germline V gene data show CDR1 as MGHRA and CDR2 as YSYEKL.

This chain connects TRBV5-1 to TRBJ2-7, with 10 bases that match TRBD2. Germline V gene lookup returns CDR1 SGHRS and CDR2 YFSETQ. After removal of 4 bases from V and 5 bases from J, the junction contained 12 bases not matched to a gene. This CDR3 contains 16 residues. CDR3 residues: CASSPQSGTSVNEQYF. Here the CDR3 DNA reads TGCGCCAGCAGCCCCCAATCCGGGACTAGCGTCAACGAGCAGTACTTC.

This clone appeared once. This rearrangement joins TRBV7-2 to TRBJ2-1; 10 nucleotides match TRBD2. The V gene's germline CDR1 is SGHTA and CDR2 FQGNSA. The CDR3 spans 17 residues. After removal of 5 bases from V and 4 bases from J, the junction contained 11 bases not matched to a gene. Here the CDR3 reads CASSTKGTSGIYNEQFF. CDR3 in DNA: TGTGCCAGCAGCACGAAGGGAACTAGCGGGATTTACAATGAGCAGTTCTTC.